Listed below are T cell receptor beta chains from one sample, sequenced in a study of naive and memory T cell subsets. TCRdb passed the UMI-ligation and nested PCR reads through MiXCR, listing each CDR3 protein once. There are more than 95,000 distinct CDR3 sequences in the sample; approximately 15% occur only once, and around 2.7% lies in the top ten. Sample: naive CD8+ T cells from blood. The receptors were gathered from a human donor in good health. Both conserved end residues are part of each CDR3. Each record gives: CDR3 protein, CDR3 DNA, V gene, D gene, J gene, clone size, CDR3 length. The D gene is left open where the match is weak. Clone sizes are given selectively: once, few, many, or a class where the clone is expanded.

CDR3aa: CASRFGKNTDTQYF
CDR3nt: TGTGCCAGCAGATTCGGAAAAAACACAGATACGCAGTATTTT
v_gene: TRBV7-9
d_gene: .
j_gene: TRBJ2-3
abundance: few
len: 14

CDR3aa: CAISAGAQPQHF
CDR3nt: TGTGCCATCAGTGCGGGAGCTCAGCCCCAGCATTTT
v_gene: TRBV10-3
d_gene: .
j_gene: TRBJ1-5
abundance: .
len: 12

CDR3aa: CASSVGTGGTGELFF
CDR3nt: TGTGCCAGCAGCGTAGGGACGGGGGGGACCGGGGAGCTGTTTTTT
v_gene: TRBV9
d_gene: TRBD2
j_gene: TRBJ2-2
abundance: .
len: 15

CDR3aa: CASSQEPTSGSTDTQYF
CDR3nt: TGCGCCAGCAGCCAAGAACCCACTAGCGGAAGCACAGATACGCAGTATTTT
v_gene: TRBV4-3
d_gene: TRBD2
j_gene: TRBJ2-3
abundance: .
len: 17

CDR3aa: CASSHGQGTDTQYF
CDR3nt: TGTGCCAGCAGCCACGGACAGGGCACAGATACGCAGTATTTT
v_gene: TRBV11-3
d_gene: TRBD1
j_gene: TRBJ2-3
abundance: many
len: 14

CDR3aa: CASSLIAGATVGEETQYF
CDR3nt: TGTGCCAGCAGCCTGATAGCGGGGGCCACCGTAGGGGAGGAGACCCAGTACTTC
v_gene: TRBV13
d_gene: TRBD2
j_gene: TRBJ2-5
abundance: .
len: 18

CDR3aa: CSASHRGAPSYEQYF
CDR3nt: TGCAGTGCTAGCCACAGGGGCGCTCCGAGCTACGAGCAGTACTTC
v_gene: TRBV20-1
d_gene: TRBD1
j_gene: TRBJ2-7
abundance: many
len: 15

CDR3aa: CASRRDRGATDTQYF
CDR3nt: TGTGCCAGCAGACGGGACAGGGGAGCGACAGATACGCAGTATTTT
v_gene: TRBV11-1
d_gene: TRBD1
j_gene: TRBJ2-3
abundance: .
len: 15

CDR3aa: CASSNSAGALTDTQYF
CDR3nt: TGCGCCAGCAGCAACTCAGCGGGGGCCCTCACAGATACGCAGTATTTT
v_gene: TRBV4-3
d_gene: TRBD2
j_gene: TRBJ2-3
abundance: .
len: 16

CDR3aa: CASQGSPNQPQHF
CDR3nt: TGTGCCAGTCAGGGAAGCCCCAATCAGCCCCAGCATTTT
v_gene: TRBV6-5
d_gene: .
j_gene: TRBJ1-5
abundance: .
len: 13

CDR3aa: CASSQDLDGGANVLTF
CDR3nt: TGCGCCAGCAGCCAAGATCTAGATGGGGGGGCCAACGTCCTGACTTTC
v_gene: TRBV4-3
d_gene: .
j_gene: TRBJ2-6
abundance: .
len: 16

CDR3aa: CASSVGGGDYGYTF
CDR3nt: TGTGCCAGCAGCGTAGGTGGAGGGGACTATGGCTACACCTTC
v_gene: TRBV9
d_gene: .
j_gene: TRBJ1-2
abundance: few
len: 14

CDR3aa: CASSRGELGYGYTF
CDR3nt: TGTGCCAGCAGCCGGGGGGAGCTGGGGTATGGCTACACCTTC
v_gene: TRBV14
d_gene: .
j_gene: TRBJ1-2
abundance: few
len: 14

CDR3aa: CASRPTGGGYGYTF
CDR3nt: TGTGCCAGCAGGCCGACAGGGGGAGGCTATGGCTACACCTTC
v_gene: TRBV9
d_gene: TRBD1
j_gene: TRBJ1-2
abundance: few
len: 14

CDR3aa: CASSSAWGPNTEAFF
CDR3nt: TGTGCCAGCAGTTCGGCGTGGGGGCCGAACACTGAAGCTTTCTTT
v_gene: TRBV12-3/TRBV12-4
d_gene: .
j_gene: TRBJ1-1
abundance: many
len: 15

CDR3aa: CASSQPGQSYNEQFF
CDR3nt: TGTGCCAGCAGCCAACCGGGACAGAGTTACAATGAGCAGTTCTTC
v_gene: TRBV5-4
d_gene: TRBD1
j_gene: TRBJ2-1
abundance: .
len: 15

CDR3aa: CASSPLAGEQYF
CDR3nt: TGTGCCAGCAGCCCCCTAGCTGGCGAGCAGTACTTC
v_gene: TRBV7-9
d_gene: .
j_gene: TRBJ2-7
abundance: few
len: 12

CDR3aa: CASSPPSGWKSTDTQYF
CDR3nt: TGTGCCAGCAGCCCCCCGTCGGGCTGGAAAAGCACAGATACGCAGTATTTT
v_gene: TRBV28
d_gene: .
j_gene: TRBJ2-3
abundance: few
len: 17

CDR3aa: CASKDSSYNEQFF
CDR3nt: TGTGCCAGCAAGGACAGCTCCTACAATGAGCAGTTCTTC
v_gene: TRBV5-4
d_gene: .
j_gene: TRBJ2-1
abundance: .
len: 13

CDR3aa: CSVGGSSYNEQFF
CDR3nt: TGCAGCGTTGGAGGGAGCTCCTACAATGAGCAGTTCTTC
v_gene: TRBV29-1
d_gene: .
j_gene: TRBJ2-1
abundance: many
len: 13

CDR3aa: CSVEDHEQYF
CDR3nt: TGCAGCGTTGAAGATCACGAGCAGTACTTC
v_gene: TRBV29-1
d_gene: .
j_gene: TRBJ2-7
abundance: few
len: 10

CDR3aa: CATSREVGGETQYF
CDR3nt: TGTGCCACCAGCAGAGAAGTTGGGGGAGAGACCCAGTACTTC
v_gene: TRBV15
d_gene: .
j_gene: TRBJ2-5
abundance: .
len: 14

CDR3aa: CSVEPGGGPGYNEQFF
CDR3nt: TGCAGCGTTGAACCGGGGGGAGGGCCGGGTTACAATGAGCAGTTCTTC
v_gene: TRBV29-1
d_gene: TRBD2
j_gene: TRBJ2-1
abundance: many
len: 16

CDR3aa: CASSQVLGEKLFF
CDR3nt: TGCGCCAGCAGCCAAGTTCTGGGGGAAAAACTGTTTTTT
v_gene: TRBV4-3
d_gene: .
j_gene: TRBJ1-4
abundance: .
len: 13

CDR3aa: CASSLPGQGNNEQFF
CDR3nt: TGTGCCAGCAGCTTACCGGGACAGGGCAACAATGAGCAGTTCTTC
v_gene: TRBV7-9
d_gene: TRBD1
j_gene: TRBJ2-1
abundance: .
len: 15

CDR3aa: CASSYSMGSGEQFF
CDR3nt: TGTGCCAGCAGTTACTCGATGGGTAGTGGCGAGCAGTTCTTC
v_gene: TRBV6-2/TRBV6-3
d_gene: .
j_gene: TRBJ2-1
abundance: .
len: 14